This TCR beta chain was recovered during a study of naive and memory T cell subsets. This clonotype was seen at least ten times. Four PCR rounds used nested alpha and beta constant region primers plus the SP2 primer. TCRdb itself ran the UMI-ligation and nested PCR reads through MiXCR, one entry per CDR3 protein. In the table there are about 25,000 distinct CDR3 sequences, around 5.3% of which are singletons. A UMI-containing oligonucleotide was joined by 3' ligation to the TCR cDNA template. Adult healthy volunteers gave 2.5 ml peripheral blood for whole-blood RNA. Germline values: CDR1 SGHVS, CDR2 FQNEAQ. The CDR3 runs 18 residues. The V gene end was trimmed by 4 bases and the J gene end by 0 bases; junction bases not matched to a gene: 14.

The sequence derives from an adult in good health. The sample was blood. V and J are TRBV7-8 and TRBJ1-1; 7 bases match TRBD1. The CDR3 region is CASSSQVTGAAMNTEAFF. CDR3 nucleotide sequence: TGTGCCAGCAGCTCCCAAGTCACAGGGGCCGCCATGAACACTGAAGCTTTCTTT.